The clone carrying this T cell receptor beta chain was detected a few times. This specimen belongs to a study of shared clonotypes between healthy human individuals. In the source study's methods: Filtering of immunoSEQ junctional sequences could not match full-length read filtering. Sequenced by immunoSEQ multiplex PCR; TCRdb stores in-frame clones only, minus some. V, J and clone size are taken as reported in that table, and D and trimming were inferred from the DNA itself. The data hold some 2,500,000 clones, with 90% to 95% observed a single time. Sequenced: naive CD4+ T cells from PBMCs. This sample's subset: CD45RA+ positively selected. The sequence came from a man between 18 and 29 years old in good health. Some clones in this sample may be carry-over from other donors' samples.

In nucleotides, the CDR3 is TGTGCCAGCAGCCATCTAAAACTAGCGGGAGCGGGAGATACGCAGTATTTT. It translates to CASSHLKLAGAGDTQYF. The chain joins TRBV14 to TRBJ2-3; TRBD2 aligns across 11 bases. Germline-derived CDR1 and CDR2 are SGHDN and FVKESK. This CDR3 region has 17 residues. V trimming: 3 bases; J trimming: 5 bases; junction bases outside the gene matches: 10.